The clone carrying this T cell receptor beta chain has a count of ten or more. The antigen remains unidentified. Using its own MiXCR run on the 5' RACE reads, TCRdb lists one record per CDR3 protein. The sample comprises about 210,000 distinct CDR3 sequences, about 10% of which are singletons, and approximately 2.8% rests with the top ten. These data come from a study of T-cell memory formation after mild COVID-19. Overall study results and limits: Balance between CD4 and CD8 was seen in clones contracting day 15 to 85, and a CD4+ lean was seen in later expanders.

V lost 5 bases and J lost 2; bases outside the gene matches: 8. CDR3 length equals 16 residues. CDR1 SGHTA and CDR2 FQGTGA come from the germline V gene. The genes are TRBV7-3 and TRBJ2-3; the match to TRBD2 covers 9 bases. This receptor was identified in a man aged 18 to 29 who had mild COVID-19 (a few samples of this study predate the infection). Cell type and time point are not known. Sequenced input: PBMCs or a T cell subset sorted from them (not recorded which). In nucleotides, the CDR3 is TGTGCCAGCAGCCAAACTAGCGGGTATAACACAGATACGCAGTATTTT. Protein product: CASSQTSGYNTDTQYF.